This TCR beta chain was documented in a study of T-cell memory formation after mild COVID-19. Overall study: Across donors, TCR clusters were largely donor specific. General study points: A second wave expanding day 15 to 37 was CD4+-biased; contracting clones were balanced.

Germline loops: CDR1 SNHLY, CDR2 FYNNEI. The CDR3 spans 14 residues. Trimming removed 6 bases from V and 2 bases from J, with 14 bases in between. Details on this clonotype: Antigen: not known.

TCRdb ran MiXCR on the 5' RACE reads and lists one entry per CDR3 protein. The sample lists roughly 400,000 distinct CDR3 sequences; over 15% were seen once. Sequences were obtained from PBMCs or a T cell subset sorted from them (not recorded which). This chain links TRBV2 with TRBJ2-7, with TRBD1 as a possible D gene (6 bases). The receptor was derived from a man between 18 and 35 years old who had mild COVID-19 (a few samples of this study predate the infection). Cell type and time point are not known. In nucleotides, the CDR3 is TGTGCCAGCAGGGGGACAACCACCACCTACGAGCAGTACTTC. This codes for CASRGTTTTYEQYF.